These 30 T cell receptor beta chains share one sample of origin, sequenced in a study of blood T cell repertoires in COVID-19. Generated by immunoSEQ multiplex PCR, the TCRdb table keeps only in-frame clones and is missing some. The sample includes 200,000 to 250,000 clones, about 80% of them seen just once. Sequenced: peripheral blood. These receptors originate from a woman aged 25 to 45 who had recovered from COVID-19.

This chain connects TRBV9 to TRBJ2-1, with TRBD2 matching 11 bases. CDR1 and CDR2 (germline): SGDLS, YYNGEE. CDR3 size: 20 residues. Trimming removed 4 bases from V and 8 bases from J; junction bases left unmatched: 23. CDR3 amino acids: CASSSLSGTSGDTPRYEQFF. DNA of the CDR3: TGTGCCAGCAGCTCCCTATCCGGGACTAGCGGAGATACTCCTAGGTATGAGCAGTTCTTC.

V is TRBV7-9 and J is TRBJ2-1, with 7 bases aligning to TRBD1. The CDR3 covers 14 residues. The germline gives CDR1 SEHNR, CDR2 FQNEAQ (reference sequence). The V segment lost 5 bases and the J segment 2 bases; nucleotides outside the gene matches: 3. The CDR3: CASSVTGAYNEQFF. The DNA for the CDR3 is TGTGCCAGCAGCGTTACAGGGGCCTACAATGAGCAGTTCTTC.

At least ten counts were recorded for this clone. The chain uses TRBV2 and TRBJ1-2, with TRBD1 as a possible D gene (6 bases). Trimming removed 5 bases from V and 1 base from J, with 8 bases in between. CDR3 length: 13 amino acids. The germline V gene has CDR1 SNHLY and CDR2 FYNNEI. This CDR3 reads CASSRDINYGYTF. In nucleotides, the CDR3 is TGTGCCAGCAGTCGGGACATTAACTATGGCTACACCTTC.

The CDR3 reads CASSVGEGDYGYTF. The CDR3 DNA follows: TGTGCCAGCAGCGTAGGGGAGGGCGACTATGGCTACACCTTC. This chain links TRBV9 with TRBJ1-2, with no clear D. CDR3 length: 14 amino acids. Trimming shortened V by 0 bases and J by 3 bases, and 9 bases separated the two germline ends. Germline lookup yields CDR1 SGDLS and CDR2 YYNGEE.

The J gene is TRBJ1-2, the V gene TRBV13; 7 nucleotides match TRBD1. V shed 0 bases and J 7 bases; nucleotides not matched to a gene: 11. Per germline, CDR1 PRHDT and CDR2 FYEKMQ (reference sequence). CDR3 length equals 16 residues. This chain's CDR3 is CASSLGRDRSLFGYTF. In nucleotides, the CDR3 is TGTGCCAGCAGCTTAGGGCGGGACAGATCTCTCTTTGGCTACACCTTC.

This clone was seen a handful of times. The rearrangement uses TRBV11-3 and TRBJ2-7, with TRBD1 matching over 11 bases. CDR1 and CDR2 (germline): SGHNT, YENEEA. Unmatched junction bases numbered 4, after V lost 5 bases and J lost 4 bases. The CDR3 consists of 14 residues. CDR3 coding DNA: TGTGCCAGCAGCGCATGGGACAGGGGGTACGAGCAGTACTTC. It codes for CASSAWDRGYEQYF.

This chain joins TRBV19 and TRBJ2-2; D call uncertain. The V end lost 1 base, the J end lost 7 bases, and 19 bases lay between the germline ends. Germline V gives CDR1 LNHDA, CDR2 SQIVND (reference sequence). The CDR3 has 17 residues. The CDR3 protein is CASSIAPSGWVSGELFF. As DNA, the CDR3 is TGTGCCAGTAGTATAGCCCCCTCCGGGTGGGTCAGCGGGGAGCTGTTTTTT.

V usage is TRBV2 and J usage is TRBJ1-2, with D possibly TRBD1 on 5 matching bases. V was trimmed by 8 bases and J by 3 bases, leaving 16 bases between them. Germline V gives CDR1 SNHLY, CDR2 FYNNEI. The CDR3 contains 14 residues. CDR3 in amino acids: CASRPLGPDYGYTF. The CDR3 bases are TGTGCCAGCCGACCGCTGGGGCCAGACTATGGCTACACCTTC.

The CDR3 loop reads CASRVQGAGGNQPQHF. The CDR3 DNA reads as TGTGCCAGCCGAGTCCAGGGGGCAGGGGGCAATCAGCCCCAGCATTTT. This chain links TRBV5-6 with TRBJ1-5; 8 bases line up with TRBD1. The germline V gene encodes CDR1 SGHDT and CDR2 YYEEEE. This CDR3 region has 16 residues. Trimming removed 7 bases from V and 2 bases from J; junction bases left unmatched: 11.

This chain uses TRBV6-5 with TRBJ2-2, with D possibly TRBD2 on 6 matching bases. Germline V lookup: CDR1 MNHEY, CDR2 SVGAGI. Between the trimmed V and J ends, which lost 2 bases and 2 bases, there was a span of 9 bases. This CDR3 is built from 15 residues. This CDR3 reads CASSYGRGNTGELFF. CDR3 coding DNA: TGTGCCAGCAGTTACGGGCGGGGCAACACCGGGGAGCTGTTTTTT.

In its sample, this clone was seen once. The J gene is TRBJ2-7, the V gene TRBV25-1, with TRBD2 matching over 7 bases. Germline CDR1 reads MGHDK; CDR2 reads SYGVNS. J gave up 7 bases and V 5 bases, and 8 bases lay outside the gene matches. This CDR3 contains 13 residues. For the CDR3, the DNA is TGTGCCAGCAGTCACGGGACTACGACAGAGCAGTACTTC. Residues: CASSHGTTTEQYF.

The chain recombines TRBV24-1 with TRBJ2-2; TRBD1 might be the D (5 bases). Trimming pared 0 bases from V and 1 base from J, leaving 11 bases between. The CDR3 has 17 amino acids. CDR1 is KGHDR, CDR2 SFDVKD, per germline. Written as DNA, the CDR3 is TGTGCCACCAGTGATTTGATGGGGCTGGGGAACACCGGGGAGCTGTTTTTT. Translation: CATSDLMGLGNTGELFF.

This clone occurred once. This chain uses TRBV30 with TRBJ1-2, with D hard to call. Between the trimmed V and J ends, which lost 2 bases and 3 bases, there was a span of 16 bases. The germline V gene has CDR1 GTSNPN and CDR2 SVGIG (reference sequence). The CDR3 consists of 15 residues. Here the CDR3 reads CAWSNAGIEDYGYTF. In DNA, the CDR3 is TGTGCCTGGAGTAATGCGGGGATTGAAGACTATGGCTACACCTTC.

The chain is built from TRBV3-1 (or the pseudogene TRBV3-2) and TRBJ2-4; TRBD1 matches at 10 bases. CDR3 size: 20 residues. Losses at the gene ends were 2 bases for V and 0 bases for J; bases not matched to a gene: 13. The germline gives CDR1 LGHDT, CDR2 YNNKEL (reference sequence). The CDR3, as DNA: TGTGCCAGCAGCCAAAATGACAGGGGGCCGCTCCTCCTAGCCAAAAACATTCAGTACTTC. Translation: CASSQNDRGPLLLAKNIQYF.

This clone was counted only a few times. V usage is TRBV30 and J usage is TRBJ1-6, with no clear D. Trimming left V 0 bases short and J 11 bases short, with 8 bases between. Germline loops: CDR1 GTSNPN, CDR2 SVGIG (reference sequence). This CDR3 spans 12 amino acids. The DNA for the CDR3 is TGTGCCTGGAGTGTTCCTGCGGCACCCCTCCACTTT. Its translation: CAWSVPAAPLHF.

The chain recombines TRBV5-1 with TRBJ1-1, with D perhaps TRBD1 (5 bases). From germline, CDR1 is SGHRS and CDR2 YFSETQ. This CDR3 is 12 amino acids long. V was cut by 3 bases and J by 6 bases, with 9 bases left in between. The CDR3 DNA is TGCGCCAGCAGCTCCCGACAGTCTGAAGCTTTCTTT. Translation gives CASSSRQSEAFF.

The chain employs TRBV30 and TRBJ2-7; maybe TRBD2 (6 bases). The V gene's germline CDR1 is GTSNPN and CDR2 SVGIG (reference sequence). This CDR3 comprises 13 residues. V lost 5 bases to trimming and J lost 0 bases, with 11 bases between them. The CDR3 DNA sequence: TGTGCCTGGTCTGGGGGGTTCTCCTACGAGCAGTACTTC. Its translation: CAWSGGFSYEQYF.

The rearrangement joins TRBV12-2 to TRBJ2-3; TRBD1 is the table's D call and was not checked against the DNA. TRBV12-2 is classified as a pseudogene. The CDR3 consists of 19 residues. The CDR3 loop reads CASRLALGPGGSSTDTQYF. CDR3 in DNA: TGTGCAAGTCGCTTAGCGCTTGGACCAGGGGGCTCTAGCACAGATACGCAGTATTTT.

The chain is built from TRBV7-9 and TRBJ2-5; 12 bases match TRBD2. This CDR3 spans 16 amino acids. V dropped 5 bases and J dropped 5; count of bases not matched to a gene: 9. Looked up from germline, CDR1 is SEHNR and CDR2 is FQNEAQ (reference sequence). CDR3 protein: CASSVPSGRAEETQYF. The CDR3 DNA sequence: TGTGCCAGCAGCGTGCCTAGCGGGAGGGCCGAGGAGACCCAGTACTTC.

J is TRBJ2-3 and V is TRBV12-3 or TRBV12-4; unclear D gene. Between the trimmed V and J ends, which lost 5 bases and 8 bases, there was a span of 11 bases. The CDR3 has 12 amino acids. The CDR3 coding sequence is TGTGCCAGCAGTGTCAACAGAGTTACGCAGTATTTT. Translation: CASSVNRVTQYF.

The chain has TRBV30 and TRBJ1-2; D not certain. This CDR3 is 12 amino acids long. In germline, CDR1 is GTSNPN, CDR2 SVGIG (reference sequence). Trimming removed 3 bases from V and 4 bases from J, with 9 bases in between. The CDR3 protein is CAWSGVGYGYTF. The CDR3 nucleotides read TGTGCCTGGAGCGGAGTAGGCTATGGCTACACCTTC.

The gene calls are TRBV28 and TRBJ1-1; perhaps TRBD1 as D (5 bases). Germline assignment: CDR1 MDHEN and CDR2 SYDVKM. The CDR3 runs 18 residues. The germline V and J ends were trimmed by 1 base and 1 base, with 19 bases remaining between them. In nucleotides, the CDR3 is TGTGCCAGCAGTTTATTTCTACGTCCGGCAGGGAAGAACACTGAAGCTTTCTTT. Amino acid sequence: CASSLFLRPAGKNTEAFF.

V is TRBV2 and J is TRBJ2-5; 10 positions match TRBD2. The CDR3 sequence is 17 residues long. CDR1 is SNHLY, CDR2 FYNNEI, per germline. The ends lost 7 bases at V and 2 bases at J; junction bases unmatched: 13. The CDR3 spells CASITEAGGETQETQYF. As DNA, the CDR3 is TGTGCCAGCATAACCGAAGCGGGAGGGGAGACACAAGAGACCCAGTACTTC.

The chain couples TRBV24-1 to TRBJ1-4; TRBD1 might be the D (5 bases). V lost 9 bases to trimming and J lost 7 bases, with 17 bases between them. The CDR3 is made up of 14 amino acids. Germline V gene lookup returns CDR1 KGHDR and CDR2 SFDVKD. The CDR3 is CATGCQGAVEKLFF. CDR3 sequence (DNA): TGTGCCACCGGATGCCAAGGGGCCGTTGAAAAACTGTTTTTT.

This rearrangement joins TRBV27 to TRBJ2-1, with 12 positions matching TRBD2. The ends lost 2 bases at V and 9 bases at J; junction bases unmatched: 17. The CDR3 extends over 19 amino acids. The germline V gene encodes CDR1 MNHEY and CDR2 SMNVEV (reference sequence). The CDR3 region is CASSLGALAGGRARGEQFF. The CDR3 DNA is TGTGCCAGCAGTTTAGGGGCCCTAGCGGGAGGGAGGGCCCGAGGTGAGCAGTTCTTC.

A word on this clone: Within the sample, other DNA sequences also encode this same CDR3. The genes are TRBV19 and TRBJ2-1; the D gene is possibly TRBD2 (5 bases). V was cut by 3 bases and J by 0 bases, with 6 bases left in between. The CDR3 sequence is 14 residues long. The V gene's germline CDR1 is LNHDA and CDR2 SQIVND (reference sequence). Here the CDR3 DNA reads TGTGCCAGTAGTATTGGGAGCTCCTACAATGAGCAGTTCTTC. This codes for CASSIGSSYNEQFF.

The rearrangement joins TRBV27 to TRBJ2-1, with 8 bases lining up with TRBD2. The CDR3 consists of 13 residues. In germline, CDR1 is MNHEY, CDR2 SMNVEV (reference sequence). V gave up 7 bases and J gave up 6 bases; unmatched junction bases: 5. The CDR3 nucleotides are TGTGCCAGCACAGTAACTAGCGGCAATGAGCAGTTCTTC. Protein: CASTVTSGNEQFF.

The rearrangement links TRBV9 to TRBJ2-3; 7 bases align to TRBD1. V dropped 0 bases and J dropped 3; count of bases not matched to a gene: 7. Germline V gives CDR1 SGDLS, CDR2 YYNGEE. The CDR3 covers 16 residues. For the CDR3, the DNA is TGTGCCAGCAGCGTAGCCTCAGGGGGTAAAACAGATACGCAGTATTTT. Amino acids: CASSVASGGKTDTQYF.

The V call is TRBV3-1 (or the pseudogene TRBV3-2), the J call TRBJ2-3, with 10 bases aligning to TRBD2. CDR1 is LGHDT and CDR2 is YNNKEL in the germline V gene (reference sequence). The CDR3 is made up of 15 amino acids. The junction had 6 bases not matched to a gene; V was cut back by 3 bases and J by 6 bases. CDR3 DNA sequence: TGTGCCAGCAGCCAGGTAGCGGGAGGCAGCGATACGCAGTATTTT. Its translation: CASSQVAGGSDTQYF.

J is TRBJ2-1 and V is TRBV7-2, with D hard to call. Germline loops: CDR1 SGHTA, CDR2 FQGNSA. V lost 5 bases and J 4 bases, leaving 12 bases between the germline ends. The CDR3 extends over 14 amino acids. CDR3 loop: CASSARYSYNEQFF. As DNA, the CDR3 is TGTGCCAGCAGCGCTCGATACAGTTACAATGAGCAGTTCTTC.